These 9 T cell receptor beta chains came from one sample sequenced in a study of molecular identifiers for immune sequencing clone quantification. TCRdb used MiXCR to reprocess the PCR reads, holding one entry per CDR3 protein. The sample records fewer than 70,000 distinct CDR3 sequences, roughly 20% being singletons. The sample comprised naive CD8+ T cells from blood, with Jurkat cell RNA spiked in. Documented subset: FACS-sorted CD8+CD4-CCR7+CD45RA+ naive T cells. Every receptor here comes from a human donor in good health. Some libraries in this study had Jurkat cell RNA spiked in.

As regards this clonotype: A much larger clone sits a single nucleotide away, making a read error possible. The chain employs TRBV6-5 and TRBJ2-2; perhaps TRBD1 as D (5 bases). The CDR3 has 14 amino acids. Germline CDR1 MNHEY, CDR2 SVGAGI. The CDR3: CAGSQGENTGELFF. CDR3 sequence (DNA): TGTGCCGGCAGCCAAGGGGAGAACACCGGGGAGCTGTTTTTT.

This clonotype was seen repeatedly, ten times or more. The chain combines TRBV7-9 with TRBJ2-4; D ambiguous. V was pared by 1 base and J by 1 base, with 14 bases between. This CDR3 is built from 17 residues. Looked up from germline, CDR1 is SEHNR and CDR2 is FQNEAQ (reference sequence). CDR3 in DNA: TGTGCCAGCAGCTTAGGGGGTGGCCCTGGGGCCAAAAACATTCAGTACTTC. It codes for CASSLGGGPGAKNIQYF.

V gene TRBV7-9 combines with J gene TRBJ1-2; tentative D call: TRBD1 (5 bases). Germline lookup yields CDR1 SEHNR and CDR2 FQNEAQ (reference sequence). This CDR3 contains 16 residues. V lost 0 bases to trimming and J lost 7 bases, with 18 bases between them. For the CDR3, the DNA is TGTGCCAGCAGCTTAGCGGCGGTCTCCCCTAGGGGTGGCTACACCTTC. Its protein product is CASSLAAVSPRGGYTF.

At least ten counts were recorded for this clonotype. The gene calls are TRBV11-2 and TRBJ2-3; a weak D match, TRBD2 (5 bases). This CDR3 is built from 16 residues. The V gene's germline CDR1 is SGHAT and CDR2 FQNNGV. V lost 2 bases and J lost 0, with 12 bases in between. The CDR3 reads CASSLFIGLSTDTQYF. The CDR3 bases are TGTGCCAGCAGCTTATTCATCGGACTTAGCACAGATACGCAGTATTTT.

This clonotype has ten or more counts. The rearrangement uses TRBV24-1 and TRBJ2-3; D is unresolved. This CDR3 has 13 residues. The V end was cut by 4 bases, the J end by 2 bases, with 6 bases between. In germline, CDR1 is KGHDR, CDR2 SFDVKD. This CDR3 is CATSEEYTDTQYF. The CDR3 DNA sequence: TGTGCCACCAGTGAAGAGTACACAGATACGCAGTATTTT.

This clonotype occurred many times. The CDR3 protein is CASSFSTRVGQPQHF. The CDR3 bases are TGTGCCAGCAGTTTTAGTACCCGTGTTGGTCAGCCCCAGCATTTT. The chain combines TRBV28 with TRBJ1-5, with D hard to call. Trimming left V 3 bases short and J 6 bases short, with 15 bases between. This CDR3 has 15 amino acids. Germline V gives CDR1 MDHEN, CDR2 SYDVKM.

The rearrangement uses TRBV27 and TRBJ2-1; D is ambiguous. The CDR3 contains 13 residues. With 5 bases removed from V and 6 bases from J, the gap between germline ends came to 11 bases. Germline V gene sequence: CDR1 MNHEY, CDR2 SMNVEV (reference sequence). CDR3 coding DNA: TGTGCCAGCAGTGGATTTCCGCGCAATGAGCAGTTCTTC. The encoded protein is CASSGFPRNEQFF.

With regard to this clonotype: A much larger clone lies a single base off, so this may be a read error. The V call is TRBV19, the J call TRBJ2-7, with D perhaps TRBD2 (7 bases). Germline V gene data show CDR1 as LNHDA and CDR2 as SQIVND (reference sequence). This CDR3 has 14 residues. Trimming removed 2 bases from V and 4 bases from J, with 12 bases in between. CDR3 loop: CASSIRGGNYEQYF. The CDR3, as DNA: TGTGCCAGTAGTATAAGGGGGGGAAATTACGAGCAGTACTTC.

This clonotype was picked up many times. This sequence joins TRBV13 and TRBJ2-2, with D uncertain. The CDR3 has 14 amino acids. The V end was cut by 7 bases, the J end by 3 bases, with 12 bases between. The V gene's germline CDR1 is PRHDT and CDR2 FYEKMQ (reference sequence). CDR3 sequence: CASNPAGHTGELFF. The CDR3 DNA follows: TGTGCCAGCAACCCCGCTGGCCACACCGGGGAGCTGTTTTTT.